This TCR beta chain was identified in a study of beta chain features in type 1 diabetes listed by TCRdb under 2018. Regarding the complete study: Patients and healthy donors did not differ in mean age, gender distribution, total cell number or subset yield. Whereas all 30 or so donors provided naive and central memory subsets, regulatory and stem cell-like memory subsets were isolated from just 8 patients and about eight healthy donors. In the study, TCRB repertoires of sorted circulating CD4+ T cell subsets from recently diagnosed type 1 diabetes patients were compared with those of matched healthy donors. A total of over 95,000,000 sorted cells were examined across all samples, and RNA yield correlated strongly with the number of cells per subset. Broader findings and caveats from the paper: In all four CD4+ subsets, TCRB CDR3 length was moderately but significantly shorter in type 1 diabetes patients. At VDJ recombination sites, patients with type 1 diabetes made fewer insertions and deleted more nucleotides, a pattern implying thymic rearrangement abnormalities. Because cDNA was sequenced instead of genomic DNA, highly expressing activated cells could be over-represented, though the groups showed no difference in activation or CD3 levels. Because small numbers of individuals were included in the HLA sub-analyses, any influence of HLA type on TCRB rearrangement was left unresolved. PCR may preferentially amplify shorter templates, but because patient and control samples were amplified and corrected together, any resulting skew would affect both groups equally. Naive, central memory and regulatory TCRB repertoires appeared more similar among patients than among healthy donors.

From cysteine to phenylalanine, the CDR3 is 15 amino acids long. Only the CDR3 portion is preserved as DNA: 45 bases, with reading frame beginning at the first base. V trim: 0 bases; J trim: 5 bases; unmatched bases: 4. CDR1 and CDR2, per the germline V gene, are SGDLS and YYNGEE. Each donor gave one peripheral blood draw, averaging roughly 120 mL, which was collected into heparinised tubes. A BD FACSAria II was used to sort naive, central memory, regulatory and stem cell-like memory CD4+ T cells with a panel that included CD45RO, CCR7, CD25, CD127, CD95 and CD27. A purity above 98% was achieved for all sorted populations. Right away, PBMCs were isolated by Lymphoprep density gradient centrifugation and were stained directly, with no culture step. So that batch effects would be minimized, each experiment stained and sorted samples in pairs, pairing one healthy donor with one patient. The entire amount of isolated RNA was reverse transcribed using the High Capacity cDNA Reverse Transcription Kit, so the sequenced TCRB transcripts were expressed ones. Naive, central memory and regulatory T cell samples underwent deep immunoSEQ sequencing, averaging roughly 3.4 million total reads per sample. After sorted cells were lysed in RLT buffer, RNA was extracted with DNase-treated RNeasy Micro or Mini kits, with the choice depending on cell number. Each cell subset was processed on its own to prevent cross-contamination, while patient and healthy donor samples were processed together. TCRB sequences were amplified from cDNA with the immunoSEQ multiplex PCR, producing 87-bp fragments spanning the CDR3 region. The amplicons were sequenced using the Illumina HiSeq platform. The original pipeline was this. PCR bias was corrected computationally using synthetic template baselines, and reads within Hamming distance 2 were collapsed, with unmergeable singletons discarded. Reads were aligned against IMGT to assign V, D and J genes, CDR3 length and insertions or deletions at six rearrangement sites. Within each subset, clonotype counts were normalized to sorted cell number, and only after that were true diversity and Gini coefficients computed with the tcR R package. Repertoire sharing was quantified using the overlap coefficient calculated on TCRB nucleotide sequences. Out-of-frame TCRB sequences from naive cells were analyzed to stand in for the pre-selection repertoire. TCRdb took over this immuneACCESS table, retaining in-frame rearrangements with V and J assigned. Such tables are incomplete; in checked studies, under half of the missing clones stem from an unresolved V gene, and the remainder is unexplained. The V and J calls and clone size were taken over from that table, and D and trimming were inferred from the DNA. This sample gives 450,000 or so clones in total; approximately 10% of them show up just once. The top ten clonotypes cover less than 0.06% of the sample.

Notes on this clone: Its specific antigen is unknown. Per-base qualities were not stored, and no clone one base away is much larger.

The receptor was derived from a woman in her late teens or twenties in good health. The V gene is TRBV9 and the J gene is TRBJ2-2; 7 central nucleotides agree with TRBD2. The sequencing input was naive CD4+ T cells from blood. The intended sense of this specimen's cell subset or site label: true naive CD4+ T cells. The CDR3 reads CASSVDLGGTGELFF. The nucleotide sequence reads as follows: TGTGCCAGCAGCGTAGATCTGGGAGGGACCGGGGAGCTGTTTTTT.